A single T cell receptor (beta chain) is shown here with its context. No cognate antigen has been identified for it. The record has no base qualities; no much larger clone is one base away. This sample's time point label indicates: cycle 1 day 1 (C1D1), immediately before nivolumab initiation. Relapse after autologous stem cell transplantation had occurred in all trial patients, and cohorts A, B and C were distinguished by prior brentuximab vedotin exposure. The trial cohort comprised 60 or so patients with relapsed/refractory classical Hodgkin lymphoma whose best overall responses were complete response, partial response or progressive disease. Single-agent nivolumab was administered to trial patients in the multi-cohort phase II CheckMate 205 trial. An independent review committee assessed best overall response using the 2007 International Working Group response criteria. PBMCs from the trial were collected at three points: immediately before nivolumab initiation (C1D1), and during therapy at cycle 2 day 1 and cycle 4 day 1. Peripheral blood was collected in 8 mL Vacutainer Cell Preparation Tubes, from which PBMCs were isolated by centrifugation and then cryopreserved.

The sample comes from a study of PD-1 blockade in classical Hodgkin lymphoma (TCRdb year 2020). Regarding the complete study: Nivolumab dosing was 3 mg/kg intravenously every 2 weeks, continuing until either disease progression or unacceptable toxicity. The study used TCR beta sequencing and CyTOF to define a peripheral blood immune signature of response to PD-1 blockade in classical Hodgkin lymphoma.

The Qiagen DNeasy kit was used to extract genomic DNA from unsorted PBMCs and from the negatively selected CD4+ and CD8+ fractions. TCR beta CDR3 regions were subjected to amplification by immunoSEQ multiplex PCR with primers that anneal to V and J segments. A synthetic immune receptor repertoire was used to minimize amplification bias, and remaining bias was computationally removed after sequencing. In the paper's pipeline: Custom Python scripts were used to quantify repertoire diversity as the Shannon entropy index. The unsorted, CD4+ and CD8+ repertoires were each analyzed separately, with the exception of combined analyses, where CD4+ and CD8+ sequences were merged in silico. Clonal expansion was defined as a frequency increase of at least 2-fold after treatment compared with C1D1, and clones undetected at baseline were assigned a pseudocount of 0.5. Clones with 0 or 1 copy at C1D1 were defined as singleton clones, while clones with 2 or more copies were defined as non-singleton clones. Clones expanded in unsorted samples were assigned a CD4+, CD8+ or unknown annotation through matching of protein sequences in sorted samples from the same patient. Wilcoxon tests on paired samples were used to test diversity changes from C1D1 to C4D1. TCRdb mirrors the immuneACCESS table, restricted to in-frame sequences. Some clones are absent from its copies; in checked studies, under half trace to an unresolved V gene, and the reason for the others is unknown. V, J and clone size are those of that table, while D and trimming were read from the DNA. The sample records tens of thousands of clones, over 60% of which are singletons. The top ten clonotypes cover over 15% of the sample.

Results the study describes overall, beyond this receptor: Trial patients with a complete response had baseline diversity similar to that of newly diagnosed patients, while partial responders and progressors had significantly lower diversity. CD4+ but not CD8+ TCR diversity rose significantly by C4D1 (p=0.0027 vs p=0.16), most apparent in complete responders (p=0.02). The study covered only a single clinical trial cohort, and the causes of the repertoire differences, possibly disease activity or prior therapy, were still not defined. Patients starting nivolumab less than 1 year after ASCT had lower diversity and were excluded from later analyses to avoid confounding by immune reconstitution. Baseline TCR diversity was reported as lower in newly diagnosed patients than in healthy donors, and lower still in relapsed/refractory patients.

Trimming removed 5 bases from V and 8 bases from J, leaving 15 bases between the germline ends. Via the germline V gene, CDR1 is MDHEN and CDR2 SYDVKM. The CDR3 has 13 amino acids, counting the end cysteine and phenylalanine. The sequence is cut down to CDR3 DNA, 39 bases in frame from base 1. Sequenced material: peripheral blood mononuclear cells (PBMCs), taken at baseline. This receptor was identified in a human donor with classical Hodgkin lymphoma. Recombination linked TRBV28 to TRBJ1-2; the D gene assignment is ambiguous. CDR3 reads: CASSPGGTRGYTF. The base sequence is TGTGCCAGCAGTCCAGGCGGCACAAGGGGCTACACCTTC.